This entry describes one T cell receptor (beta chain). Its target is not known. Running of the v3.0 immunoSEQ assay took place at survey level. Here immunoSEQ multiplex PCR was the method, and the copy in TCRdb shows in-frame clones only, minus some. The top ten hold approximately 4.6% of the sample, which has more than 20,000 clones, approximately 86% seen once. This specimen comes from a study of long-term antiretroviral therapy in people with HIV. Study-wide results and limits: Before ART, certain clones expanded, and these dominated the repertoire at all time points. The range of CDR3 lengths in HIV repertoires proved narrower than that found in controls.

There are 18 residues in the CDR3. The germline V gene has CDR1 LNHNV and CDR2 YYDKDF (reference sequence). The trim removed 4 bases at V and 0 bases at J, leaving 11 bases unmatched. Before they underwent DNA extraction, samples held 1-10 million cryopreserved PBMC. The chain links TRBV15 to TRBJ1-3; 8 bases line up with TRBD1. This specimen was unsorted PBMCs, taken 1.3 years after starting antiretroviral therapy. This TCR was sampled from a man in his sixties with HIV. This CDR3 is CATSNPLGQGDSGNTIYF. The CDR3 nucleotides are TGTGCCACCAGCAACCCCTTAGGACAGGGAGACTCTGGAAACACCATATATTTT.